The subject of this entry is one T cell receptor beta chain. The sample belongs to a study of blood T cell repertoires in COVID-19. Assay: immunoSEQ multiplex PCR; the TCRdb copy retains only in-frame clones and omits some. Of about 180,000 clones listed, approximately 86% are singletons. This CDR3 is built from 17 residues. CDR1 LNHDA and CDR2 SQIVND come from the germline V gene (reference sequence). V gave up 7 bases and J gave up 4 bases, with 20 bases separating them. Sequenced sample: peripheral blood. The chain carries TRBV19 and TRBJ2-6, with D perhaps TRBD1 (6 bases). The TCR comes from a man aged 50 to 60 with active or convalescent COVID-19. DNA of the CDR3: TGTGCCAGTAATTCGGACAGAGCACTTGGGGGGGCCAACGTCCTGACTTTC. This sequence encodes CASNSDRALGGANVLTF.